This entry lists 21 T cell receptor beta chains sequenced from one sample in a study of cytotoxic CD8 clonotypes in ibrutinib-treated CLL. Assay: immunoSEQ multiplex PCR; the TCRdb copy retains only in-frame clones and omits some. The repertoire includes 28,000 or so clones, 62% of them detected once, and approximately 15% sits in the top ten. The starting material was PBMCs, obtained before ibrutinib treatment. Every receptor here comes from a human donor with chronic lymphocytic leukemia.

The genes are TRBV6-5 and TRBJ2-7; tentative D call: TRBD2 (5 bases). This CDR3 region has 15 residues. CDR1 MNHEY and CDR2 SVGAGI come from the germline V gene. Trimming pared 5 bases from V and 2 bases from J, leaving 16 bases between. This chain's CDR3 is CASSPGVGNAYEQYF. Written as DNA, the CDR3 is TGTGCCAGCAGTCCCGGGGTAGGGAACGCCTACGAGCAGTACTTC.

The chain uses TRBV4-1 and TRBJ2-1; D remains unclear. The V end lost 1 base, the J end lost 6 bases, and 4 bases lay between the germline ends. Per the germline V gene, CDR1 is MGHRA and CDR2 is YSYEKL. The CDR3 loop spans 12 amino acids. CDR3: CASSQVGNEQFF. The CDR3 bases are TGCGCCAGCAGCCAAGTTGGCAATGAGCAGTTCTTC.

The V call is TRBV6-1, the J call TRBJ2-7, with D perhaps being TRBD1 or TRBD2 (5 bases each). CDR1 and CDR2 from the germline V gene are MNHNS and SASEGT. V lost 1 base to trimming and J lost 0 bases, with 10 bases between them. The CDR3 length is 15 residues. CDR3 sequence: CASSEVSGSSYEQYF. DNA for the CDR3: TGTGCCAGCAGTGAAGTATCAGGGAGCTCCTACGAGCAGTACTTC.

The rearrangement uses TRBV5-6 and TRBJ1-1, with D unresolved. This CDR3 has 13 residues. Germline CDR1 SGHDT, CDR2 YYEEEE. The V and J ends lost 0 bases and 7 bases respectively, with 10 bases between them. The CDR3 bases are TGTGCCAGCAGCTTGGTTGGCAGGCGTGAAGCTTTCTTT. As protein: CASSLVGRREAFF.

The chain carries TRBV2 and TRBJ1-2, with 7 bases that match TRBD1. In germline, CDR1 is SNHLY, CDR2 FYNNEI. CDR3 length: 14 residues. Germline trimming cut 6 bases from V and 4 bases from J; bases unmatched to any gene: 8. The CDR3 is CASRGGQLSYGYTF. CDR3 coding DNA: TGTGCCAGCAGGGGGGGACAGCTGAGCTATGGCTACACCTTC.

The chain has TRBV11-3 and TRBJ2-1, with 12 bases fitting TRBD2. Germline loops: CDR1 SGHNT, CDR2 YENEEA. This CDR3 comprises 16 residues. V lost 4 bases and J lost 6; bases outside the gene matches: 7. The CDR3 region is CASSSGRTSGINEQFF. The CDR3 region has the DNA TGTGCCAGCAGCTCCGGGAGGACTAGCGGGATCAATGAGCAGTTCTTC. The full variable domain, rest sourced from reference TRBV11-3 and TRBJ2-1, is EAGVVQSPRYKIIEKKQPVAFWCNPISGHNTLYWYLQNLGQGPELLIRYENEEAVDDSQLPKDRFSAERLKGVDSTLKIQPAELGDSAVYLCASSSGRTSGINEQFFGPGTRLTVL.

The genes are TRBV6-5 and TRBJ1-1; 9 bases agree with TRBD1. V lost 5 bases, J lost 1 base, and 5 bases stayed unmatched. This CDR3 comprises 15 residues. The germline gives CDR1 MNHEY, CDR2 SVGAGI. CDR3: CASSRTGESNTEAFF. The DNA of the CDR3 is TGTGCCAGCAGTCGGACAGGGGAGTCGAACACTGAAGCTTTCTTT.

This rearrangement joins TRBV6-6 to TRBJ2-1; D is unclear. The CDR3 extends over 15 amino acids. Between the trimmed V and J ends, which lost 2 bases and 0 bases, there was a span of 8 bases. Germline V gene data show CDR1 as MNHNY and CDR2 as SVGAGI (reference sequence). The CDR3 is CASSYETSSYNEQFF. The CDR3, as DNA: TGTGCCAGCAGTTACGAAACGAGCTCCTACAATGAGCAGTTCTTC.

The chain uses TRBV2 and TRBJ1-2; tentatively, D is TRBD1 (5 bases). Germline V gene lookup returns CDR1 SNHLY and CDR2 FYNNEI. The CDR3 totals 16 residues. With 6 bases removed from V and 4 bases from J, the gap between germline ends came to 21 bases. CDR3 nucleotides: TGTGCCAGCAGAACCGGGACGGATCCCCGACTCTATGGCTACACCTTC. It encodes CASRTGTDPRLYGYTF.

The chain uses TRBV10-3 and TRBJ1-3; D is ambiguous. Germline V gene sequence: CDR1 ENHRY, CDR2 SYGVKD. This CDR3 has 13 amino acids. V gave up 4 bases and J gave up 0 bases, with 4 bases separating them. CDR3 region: CAISVSSGNTIYF. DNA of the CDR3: TGTGCCATCAGTGTCAGCTCTGGAAACACCATATATTTT.

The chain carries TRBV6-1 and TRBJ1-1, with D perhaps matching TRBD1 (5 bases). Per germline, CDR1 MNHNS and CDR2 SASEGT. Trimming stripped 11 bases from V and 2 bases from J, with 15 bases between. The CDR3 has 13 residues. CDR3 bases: TGTGCCTCCCTGGGAGGGGTCAACACTGAAGCTTTCTTT. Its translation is CASLGGVNTEAFF.

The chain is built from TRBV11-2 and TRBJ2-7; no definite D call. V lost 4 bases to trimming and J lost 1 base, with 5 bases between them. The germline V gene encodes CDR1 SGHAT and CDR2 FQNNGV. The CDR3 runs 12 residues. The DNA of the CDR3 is TGTGCCAGCAGCTCACAGTCCTACGAGCAGTACTTC. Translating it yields CASSSQSYEQYF.

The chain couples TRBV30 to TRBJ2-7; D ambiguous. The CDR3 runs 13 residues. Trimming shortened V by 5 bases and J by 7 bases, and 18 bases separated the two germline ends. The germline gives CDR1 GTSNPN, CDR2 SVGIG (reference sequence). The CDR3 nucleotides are TGTGCCTGGGTAAGAGCGCGAGCGTCTGAGCAGTACTTC. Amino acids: CAWVRARASEQYF. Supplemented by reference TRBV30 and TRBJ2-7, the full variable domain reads SQTIHQWPATLVQPVGSPLSLECTVEGTSNPNLYWYRQAAGRGLQLLFYSVGIGQISSEVPQNLSASRPQDRQFILSSKKLLLSDSGFYLCAWVRARASEQYFGPGTRLTVT.

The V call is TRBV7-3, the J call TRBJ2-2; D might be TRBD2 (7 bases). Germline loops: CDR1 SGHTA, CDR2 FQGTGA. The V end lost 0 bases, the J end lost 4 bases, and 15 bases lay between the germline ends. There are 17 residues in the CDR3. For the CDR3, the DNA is TGTGCCAGCAGCTTAACCGCGGGCGGGGGCCCCACCGGGGAGCTGTTTTTT. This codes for CASSLTAGGGPTGELFF.

The CDR3 sequence is CASSTLRGHQETQYF. The CDR3, as DNA: TGTGCCAGCAGTACACTACGGGGTCACCAAGAGACCCAGTACTTC. The chain is built from TRBV28 and TRBJ2-5; D might be TRBD2 (5 bases). Trimming shortened V by 5 bases and J by 0 bases, and 13 bases separated the two germline ends. CDR1 is MDHEN, CDR2 SYDVKM, per germline. CDR3 size: 15 residues.

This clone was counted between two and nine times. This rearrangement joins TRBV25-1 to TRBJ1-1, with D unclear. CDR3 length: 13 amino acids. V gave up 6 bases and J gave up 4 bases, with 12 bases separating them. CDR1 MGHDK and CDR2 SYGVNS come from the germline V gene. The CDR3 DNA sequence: TGTGCCAGCAGGTTTGTGGGCGGCACTGAAGCTTTCTTT. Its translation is CASRFVGGTEAFF. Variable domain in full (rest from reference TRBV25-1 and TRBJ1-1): EADIYQTPRYLVIGTGKKITLECSQTMGHDKMYWYQQDPGMELHLIHYSYGVNSTEKGDLSSESTVSRIRTEHFPLTLESARPSHTSQYLCASRFVGGTEAFFGQGTRLTVV.

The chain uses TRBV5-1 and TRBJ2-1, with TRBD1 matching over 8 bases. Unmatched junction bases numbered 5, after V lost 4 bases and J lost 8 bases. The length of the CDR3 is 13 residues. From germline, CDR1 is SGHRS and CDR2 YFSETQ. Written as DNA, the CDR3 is TGCGCCAGCAGCCCGGACAGGGCCGATGAGCAGTTCTTC. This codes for CASSPDRADEQFF.

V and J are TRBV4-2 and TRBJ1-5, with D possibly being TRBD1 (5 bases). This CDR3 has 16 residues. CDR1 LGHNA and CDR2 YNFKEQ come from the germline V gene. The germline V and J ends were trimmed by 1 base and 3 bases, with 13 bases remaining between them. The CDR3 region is CASSQVQQEANQPQHF. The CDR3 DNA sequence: TGTGCCAGCAGCCAAGTTCAACAGGAGGCCAATCAGCCCCAGCATTTT.

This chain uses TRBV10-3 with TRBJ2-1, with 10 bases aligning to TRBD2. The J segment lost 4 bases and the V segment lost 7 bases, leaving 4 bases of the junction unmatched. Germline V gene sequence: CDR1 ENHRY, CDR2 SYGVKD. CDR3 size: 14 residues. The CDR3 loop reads CAITGTSEYNEQFF. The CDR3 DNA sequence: TGTGCCATCACGGGGACTAGCGAATACAATGAGCAGTTCTTC.

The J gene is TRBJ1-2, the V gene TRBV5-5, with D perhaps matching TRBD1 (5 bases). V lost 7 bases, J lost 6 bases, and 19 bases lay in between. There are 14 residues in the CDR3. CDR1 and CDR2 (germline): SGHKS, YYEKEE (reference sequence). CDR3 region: CASALGYLGDGYTF. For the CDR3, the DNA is TGTGCCAGCGCCTTGGGTTATTTGGGGGATGGCTACACCTTC.

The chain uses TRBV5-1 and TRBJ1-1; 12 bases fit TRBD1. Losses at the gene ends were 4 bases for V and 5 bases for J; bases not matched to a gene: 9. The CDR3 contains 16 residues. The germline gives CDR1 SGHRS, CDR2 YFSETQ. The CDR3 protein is CASSLGTGGGGTEAFF. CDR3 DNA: TGCGCCAGCAGCCTAGGGACAGGGGGCGGAGGGACTGAAGCTTTCTTT.